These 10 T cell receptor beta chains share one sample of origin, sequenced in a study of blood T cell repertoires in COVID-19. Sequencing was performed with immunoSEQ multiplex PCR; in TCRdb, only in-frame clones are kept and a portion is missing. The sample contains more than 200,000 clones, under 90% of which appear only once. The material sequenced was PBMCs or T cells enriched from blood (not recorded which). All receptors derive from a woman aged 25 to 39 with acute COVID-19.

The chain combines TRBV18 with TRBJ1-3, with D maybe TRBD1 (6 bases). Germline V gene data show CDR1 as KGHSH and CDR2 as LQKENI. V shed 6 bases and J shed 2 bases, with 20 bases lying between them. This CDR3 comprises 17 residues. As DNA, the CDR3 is TGTGCCAGCTCTCCCCCGGGGGGGCAGGATACTGGAAACACCATATATTTT. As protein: CASSPPGGQDTGNTIYF.

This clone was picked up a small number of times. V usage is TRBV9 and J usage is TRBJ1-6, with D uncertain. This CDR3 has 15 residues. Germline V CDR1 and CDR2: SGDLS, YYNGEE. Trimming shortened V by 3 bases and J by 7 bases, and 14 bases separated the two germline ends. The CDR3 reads CASSGPMEVNSPLHF. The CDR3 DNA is TGTGCCAGCAGCGGACCCATGGAGGTGAATTCACCCCTCCACTTT.

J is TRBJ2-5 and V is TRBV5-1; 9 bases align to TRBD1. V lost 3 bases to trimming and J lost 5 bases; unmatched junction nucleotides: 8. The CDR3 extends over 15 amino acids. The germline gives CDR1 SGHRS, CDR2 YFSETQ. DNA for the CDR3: TGCGCCAGCAGCTCCCGACAGGGGGATTTGGAGACCCAGTACTTC. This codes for CASSSRQGDLETQYF.

CDR3 in amino acids: CASSYEETQYF. CDR3 DNA: TGTGCCAGCAGCTATGAAGAGACCCAGTACTTC. The chain employs TRBV3-1 (or the pseudogene TRBV3-2) and TRBJ2-5; D gene uncertain. The CDR3 runs 11 residues. V lost 5 bases and J 3 bases, leaving 4 bases between the germline ends. Germline CDR1 reads LGHDT; CDR2 reads YNNKEL (reference sequence).

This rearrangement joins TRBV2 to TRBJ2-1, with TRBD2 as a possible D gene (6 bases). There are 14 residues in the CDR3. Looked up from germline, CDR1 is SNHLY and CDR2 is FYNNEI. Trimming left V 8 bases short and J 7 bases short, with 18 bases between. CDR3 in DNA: TGTGCCAGCCATTACCTCTGGGGGGTGAATGAGCAGTTCTTC. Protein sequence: CASHYLWGVNEQFF.

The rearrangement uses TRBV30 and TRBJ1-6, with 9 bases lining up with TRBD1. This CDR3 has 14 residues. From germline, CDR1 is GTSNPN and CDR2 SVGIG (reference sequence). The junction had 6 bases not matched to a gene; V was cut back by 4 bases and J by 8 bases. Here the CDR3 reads CAWIRGQGDSPLHF. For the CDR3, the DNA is TGTGCCTGGATAAGGGGACAGGGAGATTCACCCCTCCACTTT.

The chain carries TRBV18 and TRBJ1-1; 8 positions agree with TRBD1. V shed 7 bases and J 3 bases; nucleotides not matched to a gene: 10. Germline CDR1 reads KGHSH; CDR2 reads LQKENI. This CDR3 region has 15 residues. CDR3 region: CASWTGLGRDTEAFF. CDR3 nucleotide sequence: TGTGCCAGCTGGACAGGGCTGGGGCGGGACACTGAAGCTTTCTTT.

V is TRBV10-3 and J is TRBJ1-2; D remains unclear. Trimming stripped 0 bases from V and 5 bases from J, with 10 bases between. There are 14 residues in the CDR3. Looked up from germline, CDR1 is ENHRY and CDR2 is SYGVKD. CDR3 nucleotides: TGTGCCATCAGTGAGTCGAGGTCAGAATATGGCTACACCTTC. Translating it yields CAISESRSEYGYTF.

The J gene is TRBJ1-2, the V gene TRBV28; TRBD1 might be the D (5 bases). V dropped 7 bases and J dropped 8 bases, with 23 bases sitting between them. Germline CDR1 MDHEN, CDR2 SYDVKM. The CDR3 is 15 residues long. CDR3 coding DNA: TGTGCCAGCACCCCCCTATCCCAGGGTCTTTGGGGCTACACCTTC. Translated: CASTPLSQGLWGYTF.

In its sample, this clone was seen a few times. In nucleotides, the CDR3 is TGTGCCAGCAGGGAACTAGTTGCGGATACGCAGTATTTT. It translates to CASRELVADTQYF. The chain joins TRBV2 to TRBJ2-3, with D perhaps matching TRBD2 (5 bases). V gave up 6 bases and J gave up 6 bases, with 13 bases separating them. Germline assignment: CDR1 SNHLY and CDR2 FYNNEI. There are 13 residues in the CDR3.